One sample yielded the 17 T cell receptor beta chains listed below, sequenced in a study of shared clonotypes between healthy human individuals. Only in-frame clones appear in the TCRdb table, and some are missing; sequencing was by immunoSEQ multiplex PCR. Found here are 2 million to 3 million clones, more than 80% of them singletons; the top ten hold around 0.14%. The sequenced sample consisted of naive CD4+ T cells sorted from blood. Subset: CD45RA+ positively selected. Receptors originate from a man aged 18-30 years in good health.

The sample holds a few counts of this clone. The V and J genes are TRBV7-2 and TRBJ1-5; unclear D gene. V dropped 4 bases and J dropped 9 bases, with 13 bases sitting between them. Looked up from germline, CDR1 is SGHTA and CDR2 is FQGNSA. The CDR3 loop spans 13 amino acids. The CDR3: CASSSRRERPQHF. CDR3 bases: TGTGCCAGCAGCTCAAGGCGAGAGAGGCCCCAGCATTTT.

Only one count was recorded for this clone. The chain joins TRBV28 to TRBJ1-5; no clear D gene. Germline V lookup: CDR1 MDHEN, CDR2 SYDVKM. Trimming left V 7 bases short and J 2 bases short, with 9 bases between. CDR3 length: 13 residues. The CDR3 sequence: CASTPFGNQPQHF. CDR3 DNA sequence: TGTGCCAGCACCCCCTTCGGCAATCAGCCCCAGCATTTT.

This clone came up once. For the CDR3, the DNA is TGCGCCAGCAGCTTCACTAAGGAGGGAGAGGCCTTGGACTATGGCTACACCTTC. Encoded protein: CASSFTKEGEALDYGYTF. The genes are TRBV5-1 and TRBJ1-2; no reliable D call. The CDR3 contains 18 residues. The ends were cut back, 2 bases at V and 3 bases at J, with 23 bases in the middle. The germline gives CDR1 SGHRS, CDR2 YFSETQ.

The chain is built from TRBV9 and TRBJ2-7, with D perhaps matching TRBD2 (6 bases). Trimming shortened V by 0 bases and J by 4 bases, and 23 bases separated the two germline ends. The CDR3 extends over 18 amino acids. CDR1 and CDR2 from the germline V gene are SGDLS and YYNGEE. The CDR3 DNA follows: TGTGCCAGCAGCGTAGACGTATCGGGGGACGCCAAGGGGTACGAGCAGTACTTC. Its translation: CASSVDVSGDAKGYEQYF.

CDR3 bases: TGTGCCATCAGGCTAGCTGCGAACACCGGGGAGCTGTTTTTT. Translation gives CAIRLAANTGELFF. The chain links TRBV10-3 to TRBJ2-2; tentative D call: TRBD2 (5 bases). CDR1 and CDR2 from the germline V gene are ENHRY and SYGVKD. V was shortened by 6 bases and J by 0 bases, with 8 bases between the two germline ends. The CDR3 runs to 14 residues.

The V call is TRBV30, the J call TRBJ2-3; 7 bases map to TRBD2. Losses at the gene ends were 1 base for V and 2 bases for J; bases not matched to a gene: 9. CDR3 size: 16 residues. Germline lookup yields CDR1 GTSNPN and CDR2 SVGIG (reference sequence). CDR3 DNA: TGTGCCTGGAGTGGGCTAGCGGCCGCCTACACAGATACGCAGTATTTT. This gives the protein CAWSGLAAAYTDTQYF.

The CDR3 sequence: CASSYILGLGNYEQYF. Written as DNA, the CDR3 is TGTGCCAGCAGTTACATCCTGGGACTAGGAAACTACGAGCAGTACTTC. The chain couples TRBV6-6 to TRBJ2-7, with TRBD2 identical over 8 bases. V dropped 2 bases and J dropped 3; count of bases not matched to a gene: 9. From germline, CDR1 is MNHNY and CDR2 SVGAGI (reference sequence). The CDR3 spans 16 residues.

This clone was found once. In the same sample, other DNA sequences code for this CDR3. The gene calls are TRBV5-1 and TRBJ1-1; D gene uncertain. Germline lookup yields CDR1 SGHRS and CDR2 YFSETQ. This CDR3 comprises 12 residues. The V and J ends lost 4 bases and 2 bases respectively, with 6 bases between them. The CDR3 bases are TGCGCCAGCAGCAGTCAAAACACTGAAGCTTTCTTT. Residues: CASSSQNTEAFF. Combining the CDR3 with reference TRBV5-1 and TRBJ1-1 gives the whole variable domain KAGVTQTPRYLIKTRGQQVTLSCSPISGHRSVSWYQQTPGQGLQFLFEYFSETQRNKGNFPGRFSGRQFSNSRSEMNVSTLELGDSALYLCASSSQNTEAFFGQGTRLTVV.

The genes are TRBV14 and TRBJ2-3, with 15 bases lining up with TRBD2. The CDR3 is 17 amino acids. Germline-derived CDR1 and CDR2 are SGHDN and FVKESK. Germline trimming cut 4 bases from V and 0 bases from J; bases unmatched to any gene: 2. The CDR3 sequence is CASSRGLAGGSTDTQYF. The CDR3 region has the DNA TGTGCCAGCAGCCGCGGACTAGCGGGAGGGAGCACAGATACGCAGTATTTT.

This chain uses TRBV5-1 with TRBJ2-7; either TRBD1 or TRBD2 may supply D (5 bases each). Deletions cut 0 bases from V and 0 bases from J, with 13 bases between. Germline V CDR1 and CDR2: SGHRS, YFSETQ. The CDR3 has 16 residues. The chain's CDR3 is CASSLGGAQSSYEQYF. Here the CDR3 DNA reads TGCGCCAGCAGCTTGGGAGGGGCCCAGAGCTCCTACGAGCAGTACTTC.

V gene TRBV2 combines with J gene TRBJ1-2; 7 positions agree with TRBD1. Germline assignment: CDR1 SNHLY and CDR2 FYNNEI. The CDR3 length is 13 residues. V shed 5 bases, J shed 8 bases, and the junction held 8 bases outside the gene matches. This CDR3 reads CASSLTGYSGYTF. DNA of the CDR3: TGTGCCAGCAGTCTGACAGGGTATAGCGGCTACACCTTC. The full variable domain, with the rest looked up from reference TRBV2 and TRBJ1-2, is EPEVTQTPSHQVTQMGQEVILRCVPISNHLYFYWYRQILGQKVEFLVSFYNNEISEKSEIFDDQFSVERPDGSNFTLKIRSTKLEDSAMYFCASSLTGYSGYTFGSGTRLTVV.

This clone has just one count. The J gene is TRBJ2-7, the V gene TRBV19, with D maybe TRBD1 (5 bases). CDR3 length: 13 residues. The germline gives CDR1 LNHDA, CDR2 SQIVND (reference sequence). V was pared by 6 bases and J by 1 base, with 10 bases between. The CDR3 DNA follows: TGTGCCAGTAGGCTTCAGGGTTCCTACGAGCAGTACTTC. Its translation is CASRLQGSYEQYF.

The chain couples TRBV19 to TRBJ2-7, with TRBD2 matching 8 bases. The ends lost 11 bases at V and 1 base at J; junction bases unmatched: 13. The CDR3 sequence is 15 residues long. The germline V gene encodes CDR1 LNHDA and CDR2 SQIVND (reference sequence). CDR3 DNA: TGTGCCGCGTCCCGGGCGGGAGGCCAATCCTACGAGCAGTACTTC. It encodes CAASRAGGQSYEQYF.

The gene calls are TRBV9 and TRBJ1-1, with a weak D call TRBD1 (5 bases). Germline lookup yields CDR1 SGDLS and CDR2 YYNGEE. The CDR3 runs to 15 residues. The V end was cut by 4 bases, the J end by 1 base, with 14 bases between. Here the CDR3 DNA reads TGTGCCAGCAGCTCGCTAACAGGACGGAACACTGAAGCTTTCTTT. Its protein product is CASSSLTGRNTEAFF.

This CDR3 is CASSEIGNTIYF. CDR3 coding DNA: TGTGCCAGCAGTGAAATCGGAAACACCATATATTTT. This chain links TRBV6-5 with TRBJ1-3; D is unresolved. Looked up from germline, CDR1 is MNHEY and CDR2 is SVGAGI. The CDR3 length is 12 residues. Trimming removed 5 bases at V and 4 bases at J, with 6 bases between.

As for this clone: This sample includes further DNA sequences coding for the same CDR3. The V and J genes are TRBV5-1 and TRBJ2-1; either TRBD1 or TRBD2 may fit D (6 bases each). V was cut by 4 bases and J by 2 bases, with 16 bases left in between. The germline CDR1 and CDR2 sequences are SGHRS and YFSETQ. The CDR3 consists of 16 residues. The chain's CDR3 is CASSLGGTGTYNEQFF. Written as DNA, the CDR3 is TGCGCCAGCAGCCTAGGGGGGACTGGGACCTACAATGAGCAGTTCTTC.

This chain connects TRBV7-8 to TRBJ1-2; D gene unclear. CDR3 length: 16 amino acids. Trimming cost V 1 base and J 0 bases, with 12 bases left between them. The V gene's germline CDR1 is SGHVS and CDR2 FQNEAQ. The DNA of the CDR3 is TGTGCCAGCAGCTTAGATGTCCAGTCGGCTAACTATGGCTACACCTTC. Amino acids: CASSLDVQSANYGYTF.